Each of the 4 T cell receptor beta chains below was sequenced from the same sample in a study of identical twins. TCRdb ran MiXCR on the 5' RACE reads and lists one entry per CDR3 protein. The sample holds some 710,000 distinct CDR3 sequences, 5.5% to 6.5% seen once. Sequenced material: naive T cells sorted from blood. These TCRs come from a man aged 18 to 29 in good health.

This clonotype was recorded at least ten times. The genes are TRBV4-3 and TRBJ2-1; the D gene could be TRBD1 or TRBD2 (5 bases each). Germline V gives CDR1 LGHNA, CDR2 YSLEER. Deletions cut 2 bases from V and 7 bases from J, with 24 bases between. CDR3 length equals 18 residues. The CDR3: CASSQPPRSGVPGNEQFF. The CDR3 nucleotides are TGCGCCAGCAGCCAACCCCCCCGGAGCGGCGTACCAGGGAATGAGCAGTTCTTC.

This clonotype was observed many times. This chain connects TRBV7-8 to TRBJ2-1; D remains unclear. The CDR3 sequence is 14 residues long. V lost 1 base and J 5 bases, leaving 9 bases between the germline ends. Germline CDR1 SGHVS, CDR2 FQNEAQ. CDR3 in amino acids: CASSLDLRNNEQFF. The CDR3 nucleotides are TGTGCCAGCAGCTTAGATTTGCGGAACAATGAGCAGTTCTTC.

Ten or more counts support this clonotype. The rearrangement joins TRBV12-3 or TRBV12-4 to TRBJ2-1; 8 positions agree with TRBD2. V shed 3 bases and J 7 bases; nucleotides not matched to a gene: 11. CDR3 length equals 16 residues. CDR3: CASSFTSGRGWNEQFF. The CDR3 nucleotides are TGTGCCAGCAGTTTCACTAGCGGAAGAGGTTGGAATGAGCAGTTCTTC.

This clonotype was observed a few times. V gene TRBV29-1 combines with J gene TRBJ1-5, with D perhaps TRBD1 (6 bases). The V end lost 5 bases, the J end lost 4 bases, and 12 bases lay between the germline ends. In germline, CDR1 is SQVTM, CDR2 ANQGSEA. The CDR3 sequence is 13 residues long. The CDR3 bases are TGCAGCGTTCTACAGGGTCGGAATCAGCCCCAGCATTTT. Residues: CSVLQGRNQPQHF.